Each of the 27 T cell receptor beta chains below was sequenced from the same sample in a study of somatic mutations in cytotoxic T cells in rheumatoid arthritis. Clones were sequenced by immunoSEQ multiplex PCR, and TCRdb holds only the in-frame ones, with some missing. Of approximately 33,000 clones listed, around 80% were seen once; the top ten hold approximately 3.2%. The sample consisted of CD8+ T cells sorted from blood. These receptors all stem from a man aged 40-50 years in good health.

This clone was seen a single time. V is TRBV10-1 and J is TRBJ2-3; 7 bases fit TRBD2. V shed 10 bases, J shed 3 bases, and the junction held 1 base outside the gene matches. Germline V gene sequence: CDR1 WNHNN, CDR2 SYGVQD (reference sequence). The CDR3 extends over 11 amino acids. The CDR3 region has the DNA TGCGCCAATAGCGGGACAGATACGCAGTATTTT. Its translation: CANSGTDTQYF.

The chain uses TRBV15 and TRBJ2-7, with D possibly matching TRBD2 (6 bases). Germline V gene lookup returns CDR1 LNHNV and CDR2 YYDKDF (reference sequence). CDR3 length: 13 residues. With 0 bases removed from V and 10 bases from J, the gap between germline ends came to 13 bases. The DNA for the CDR3 is TGTGCCACCAGCAGAGACGCTGGTAGCGGCCAGTACTTC. Translating it yields CATSRDAGSGQYF.

The J gene is TRBJ2-1, the V gene TRBV7-6; perhaps TRBD2 as D (6 bases). Germline loops: CDR1 SGHVS, CDR2 FNYEAQ. The CDR3 runs 12 residues. Trimming took 6 bases from V and 7 from J, leaving 10 bases between them. In DNA, the CDR3 is TGTGCCAGCAGTTCTAGCGTGAATGAGCAGTTCTTC. This codes for CASSSSVNEQFF.

V and J are TRBV9 and TRBJ1-3; TRBD1 might be the D (5 bases). Germline values: CDR1 SGDLS, CDR2 YYNGEE. The germline V and J ends were trimmed by 3 bases and 0 bases, with 10 bases remaining between them. This CDR3 contains 15 residues. CDR3 sequence reads: CASSASGTSGNTIYF. Here the CDR3 DNA reads TGTGCCAGCAGCGCTTCCGGGACCTCTGGAAACACCATATATTTT.

This clone was seen more than once but under ten times. V gene TRBV27 combines with J gene TRBJ2-2, with D hard to call. Germline V gene lookup returns CDR1 MNHEY and CDR2 SMNVEV (reference sequence). The CDR3 has 15 amino acids. Trimming cost V 0 bases and J 0 bases, with 5 bases left between them. The CDR3 region has the DNA TGTGCCAGCAGTTTATCGGCTTCGAACACCGGGGAGCTGTTTTTT. Amino acids: CASSLSASNTGELFF.

The V gene is TRBV11-2, the J gene TRBJ2-7, with 10 bases aligning to TRBD1. This CDR3 is built from 16 residues. The germline CDR1 and CDR2 sequences are SGHAT and FQNNGV. The trim removed 7 bases at V and 7 bases at J, leaving 16 bases unmatched. The CDR3 spells CASNTVEGTGEEEQYF. The CDR3, as DNA: TGTGCCAGCAACACAGTCGAAGGGACAGGGGAAGAAGAGCAGTACTTC. Combining the CDR3 with reference TRBV11-2 and TRBJ2-7 gives the whole variable domain EAGVAQSPRYKIIEKRQSVAFWCNPISGHATLYWYQQILGQGPKLLIQFQNNGVVDDSQLPKDRFSAERLKGVDSTLKIQPAKLEDSAVYLCASNTVEGTGEEEQYFGPGTRLTVT.

The J gene is TRBJ2-7, the V gene TRBV19; the match to TRBD2 covers 12 bases. The CDR3 sequence is 15 residues long. CDR1 LNHDA and CDR2 SQIVND come from the germline V gene (reference sequence). J lost 3 bases, V lost 6 bases, and 6 bases had no gene match. The CDR3 nucleotides are TGTGCCAGTAGCCCCGGACTAGCGGGACTCTACGAGCAGTACTTC. Its protein product is CASSPGLAGLYEQYF.

The rearrangement joins TRBV29-1 to TRBJ2-3; TRBD2 aligns across 11 bases. The CDR3 consists of 13 residues. J was trimmed by 2 bases and V by 6 bases; bases with no gene match: 1. Germline V gene data show CDR1 as SQVTM and CDR2 as ANQGSEA. CDR3 in DNA: TGCAGCGTGACTAGCGGGACCACAGATACGCAGTATTTT. Protein product: CSVTSGTTDTQYF.

This clone appeared once. The V call is TRBV14, the J call TRBJ2-7; D assignment may be TRBD1 or TRBD2 (6 bases each). Germline V lookup: CDR1 SGHDN, CDR2 FVKESK. The CDR3 is 15 residues long. V was pared by 4 bases and J by 3 bases, with 16 bases between. The CDR3 nucleotides are TGTGCCAGCAGCCTAGAAGAAGGGGGGAACTACGAGCAGTACTTC. It translates to CASSLEEGGNYEQYF.

The J gene is TRBJ2-7, the V gene TRBV10-3; D gene ambiguous. CDR3 length: 13 residues. The germline V and J ends were trimmed by 0 bases and 1 base, with 4 bases remaining between them. CDR1 is ENHRY, CDR2 SYGVKD, per germline. The CDR3 DNA sequence: TGTGCCATCAGTGAGTCGCCTTCCTACGAGCAGTACTTC. Protein: CAISESPSYEQYF.

The V and J genes are TRBV6-5 and TRBJ2-1; possibly TRBD2 for D (6 bases). The CDR3 is 15 residues long. V lost 5 bases to trimming and J lost 3 bases, with 14 bases between them. Germline V gene sequence: CDR1 MNHEY, CDR2 SVGAGI. Here the CDR3 DNA reads TGTGCCAGCAGTGTCTCCGGGGGAGACTACAATGAGCAGTTCTTC. Translating gives CASSVSGGDYNEQFF.

The chain links TRBV5-4 to TRBJ1-2, with 7 positions matching TRBD1. The V and J ends lost 5 bases and 5 bases, in that order; junction bases with no gene match: 18. Germline CDR1 SGHNT, CDR2 YYREEE (reference sequence). The CDR3 contains 17 residues. The DNA for the CDR3 is TGTGCCAGCAGAAGCGGGACCGCAGGGGGACCGAAATATGGCTACACCTTC. It is translated as CASRSGTAGGPKYGYTF.

This CDR3 is CSVEGIAGEEYNEQFF. For the CDR3, the DNA is TGCAGCGTTGAGGGGATAGCGGGAGAGGAATACAATGAGCAGTTCTTC. The rearrangement links TRBV29-1 to TRBJ2-1, with TRBD2 matching 9 bases. Germline CDR1 is SQVTM and CDR2 is ANQGSEA. The CDR3 covers 16 residues. V lost 3 bases, J lost 4 bases, and 10 bases stayed unmatched.

In its sample, this clone was seen once. The gene calls are TRBV9 and TRBJ2-1; D ambiguous. This CDR3 region has 13 residues. Trimming removed 4 bases at V and 6 bases at J, with 11 bases between. CDR1 SGDLS and CDR2 YYNGEE come from the germline V gene. The CDR3 reads CASSPPASNEQFF. CDR3 sequence (DNA): TGTGCCAGCAGCCCCCCGGCTTCCAATGAGCAGTTCTTC.

J is TRBJ2-2 and V is TRBV11-2; TRBD1 matches at 8 bases. Germline values: CDR1 SGHAT, CDR2 FQNNGV. This CDR3 has 15 residues. Unmatched junction bases numbered 1, after V lost 3 bases and J lost 1 base. This CDR3 is CASSFGTGNTGELFF. The CDR3 nucleotides read TGTGCCAGCAGCTTCGGGACAGGGAACACCGGGGAGCTGTTTTTT.

This clone was counted between two and nine times. The rearrangement uses TRBV18 and TRBJ1-2; D call uncertain. Germline assignment: CDR1 KGHSH and CDR2 LQKENI. Deletions cut 3 bases from V and 2 bases from J, with 7 bases between. The CDR3 consists of 13 residues. The CDR3 DNA sequence: TGTGCCAGCTCACCTACAGCGAACTATGGCTACACCTTC. Protein product: CASSPTANYGYTF.

This chain joins TRBV29-1 and TRBJ2-2; TRBD2 aligns across 11 bases. Germline V gene sequence: CDR1 SQVTM, CDR2 ANQGSEA. V gave up 2 bases and J gave up 1 base; unmatched junction bases: 6. The CDR3 runs to 17 residues. The CDR3 region is CSVELSGRARNTGELFF. The CDR3 nucleotides read TGCAGCGTTGAACTTAGCGGGAGGGCTCGGAACACCGGGGAGCTGTTTTTT.

This chain joins TRBV9 and TRBJ2-7; D is unresolved. The length of the CDR3 is 15 residues. V lost 0 bases, J lost 2 bases, and 12 bases lay in between. Germline V gene sequence: CDR1 SGDLS, CDR2 YYNGEE. This CDR3 reads CASSVGTVPAYEQYF. In nucleotides, the CDR3 is TGTGCCAGCAGCGTAGGAACAGTCCCTGCCTACGAGCAGTACTTC.

The rearrangement uses TRBV6-5 and TRBJ1-1; the D gene is possibly TRBD1 (6 bases). Germline V lookup: CDR1 MNHEY, CDR2 SVGAGI. This CDR3 has 14 amino acids. V was cut by 2 bases and J by 6 bases, with 13 bases left in between. The CDR3 here is CASSYESGGPEAFF. The CDR3 region has the DNA TGTGCCAGCAGTTACGAGTCGGGGGGCCCTGAAGCTTTCTTT.

The table lists this clone with a few counts. The chain carries TRBV30 and TRBJ2-3; D call uncertain. The germline CDR1 and CDR2 sequences are GTSNPN and SVGIG (reference sequence). The CDR3 is 13 amino acids. Trimming cost V 0 bases and J 1 base, with 5 bases left between them. CDR3 sequence: CAWSVRGTDTQYF. DNA of the CDR3: TGTGCCTGGAGTGTACGGGGCACAGATACGCAGTATTTT.

This clone showed up just a few times. The chain links TRBV11-2 to TRBJ2-7; D remains unclear. The V gene lost 0 bases and the J gene lost 3 bases, with 12 bases spanning the gap. Germline V gene sequence: CDR1 SGHAT, CDR2 FQNNGV. The CDR3 runs to 15 residues. In nucleotides, the CDR3 is TGTGCCAGCAGCTTAGATTCGTCTTCTCTCTACGAGCAGTACTTC. Its protein is CASSLDSSSLYEQYF.

This chain uses TRBV28 with TRBJ2-3; 12 nucleotides line up with TRBD2. Per the germline V gene, CDR1 is MDHEN and CDR2 is SYDVKM. J lost 1 base, V lost 6 bases, and 8 bases had no gene match. The CDR3 is 17 residues long. CDR3 sequence (DNA): TGTGCCAGCAGCCCTAGCGGGAGGGCCGTGGGCACAGATACGCAGTATTTT. This encodes CASSPSGRAVGTDTQYF.

The J gene is TRBJ2-3, the V gene TRBV19; the match to TRBD2 covers 8 bases. The CDR3 contains 15 residues. Germline V gene data show CDR1 as LNHDA and CDR2 as SQIVND (reference sequence). V trimming: 7 bases; J trimming: 0 bases; junction bases outside the gene matches: 6. The CDR3 DNA reads as TGTGCCAGTATGCCGACTAGCGATAGCACAGATACGCAGTATTTT. It encodes CASMPTSDSTDTQYF. The full variable domain, in which reference TRBV19 and TRBJ2-3 provide the parts outside the CDR3, is DGGITQSPKYLFRKEGQNVTLSCEQNLNHDAMYWYRQDPGQGLRLIYYSQIVNDFQKGDIAEGYSVSREKKESFPLTVTSAQKNPTAFYLCASMPTSDSTDTQYFGPGTRLTVL.

The rearrangement joins TRBV27 to TRBJ2-1, with D tentatively TRBD2 (5 bases). This CDR3 comprises 12 residues. V gave up 2 bases and J gave up 8 bases, with 7 bases separating them. The germline V gene encodes CDR1 MNHEY and CDR2 SMNVEV (reference sequence). This CDR3 is CASSLEGDEQFF. The CDR3 DNA reads as TGTGCCAGCAGTTTAGAGGGAGATGAGCAGTTCTTC.

This chain joins TRBV6-4 and TRBJ2-1; 7 nucleotides match TRBD1. The germline V gene has CDR1 MRHNA and CDR2 SNTAGT. The CDR3 spans 14 residues. V was clipped by 6 bases and J by 3 bases; unmatched bases: 5. Here the CDR3 reads CASSQGDNYNEQFF. CDR3 in DNA: TGTGCCAGCAGCCAGGGGGACAACTACAATGAGCAGTTCTTC.

The CDR3 nucleotides read TGTGCCAGTAGCGTTGGACAGGGAATGAACACTGAAGCTTTCTTT. Its translation: CASSVGQGMNTEAFF. The chain recombines TRBV19 with TRBJ1-1; TRBD1 matches at 8 bases. J was trimmed by 0 bases and V by 6 bases; bases with no gene match: 6. The germline CDR1 and CDR2 sequences are LNHDA and SQIVND (reference sequence). The CDR3 runs 15 residues.

V usage is TRBV27 and J usage is TRBJ2-7; TRBD1 matches 11 bases. V trimming: 4 bases; J trimming: 2 bases; junction bases outside the gene matches: 4. The germline gives CDR1 MNHEY, CDR2 SMNVEV (reference sequence). The CDR3 spans 15 residues. CDR3 bases: TGTGCCAGCAGTTGGACAGGGGGCCAAACCTACGAGCAGTACTTC. Its translation: CASSWTGGQTYEQYF.